A selection of T cell receptor beta chains follows, all from one sample in a study of cytomegalovirus exposure and HLA in healthy donors. The protocol was immunoSEQ multiplex PCR, while the TCRdb copy is restricted to in-frame clones and leaves out a portion. The profile shows about 97,000 clones, roughly two thirds of them singletons. Sequenced: PBMCs. All receptors come from a middle-aged man in good health and CMV-seronegative. Both conserved end residues are part of each CDR3. A D gene is named only where the DNA matches it firmly. Expanded clones are given a class, and other clones once, few, many or no size at all.

16	-	-	TRBV5-1	TRBJ1-6	TGCGCCAGCAGCTTAGGACAGAGAGCTTATAATTCACCCCTCCACTTT	CASSLGQRAYNSPLHF
13	few	-	TRBV7-2	TRBJ1-1	TGTGCCAGCAGCTTAGTTGGAGGAATAGAAGCTTTCTTT	CASSLVGGIEAFF
16	-	TRBD1	TRBV5-7	TRBJ1-1	TGTGCCAGCAGCCCAAATGCGGGACAGGGCGTCACTGAAGCTTTCTTT	CASSPNAGQGVTEAFF
16	-	TRBD1	TRBV6-5	TRBJ1-4	TGTGCCAGCAGTTTGTCTCCCGGGACAGTTAATGAAAAACTGTTTTTT	CASSLSPGTVNEKLFF
14	-	-	TRBV13	TRBJ2-5	TGTGCCAGCAGCTTCCGCAGCGGGCAAGAGACCCAGTACTTC	CASSFRSGQETQYF
16	-	TRBD2	TRBV18	TRBJ2-3	TGTGCCAGCTCACCTCCCGGTAGCGGGCCCACAGATACGCAGTATTTT	CASSPPGSGPTDTQYF
13	-	-	TRBV5-6	TRBJ2-5	TGTGCCAGCAGATCAACAAACCAAGAGACCCAGTACTTC	CASRSTNQETQYF
13	few	TRBD1	TRBV4-3	TRBJ1-1	TGCGCCAGCAGCCTGGACAGGGTAACTGAAGCTTTCTTT	CASSLDRVTEAFF
18	-	-	TRBV2	TRBJ2-5	TGTGCCAGCAGTGAAGCGCTTGGGCCAGCGGGCTCCCAAGAGACCCAGTACTTC	CASSEALGPAGSQETQYF
14	-	-	TRBV10-3	TRBJ1-4	TGTGCCATCAGTCACTCAGGGGACGATGAAAAACTGTTTTTT	CAISHSGDDEKLFF
11	few	-	TRBV2	TRBJ1-2	TGTGCCAGCCAGGGGAACTATGGCTACACCTTC	CASQGNYGYTF
15	large	-	TRBV5-5	TRBJ2-3	TGTGCCAGCAGCTTGTCCGGGGGTAGGACAGATACGCAGTATTTT	CASSLSGGRTDTQYF
23	-	TRBD2	TRBV10-3	TRBJ2-1	TGTGCCATCAGTGATAGGAGGGGCCTCGGACTAGCGGGGGCCCGCGCGACCTACAATGAGCAGTTCTTC	CAISDRRGLGLAGARATYNEQFF
15	-	TRBD1	TRBV5-1	TRBJ2-5	TGCGCCAGCAGCTTTAACACAGGGGGTATGGAGACCCAGTACTTC	CASSFNTGGMETQYF
16	-	TRBD1	TRBV4-2	TRBJ2-7	TGTGCCAGCAGCCGGGCTATAGGGCAGGGGGCTTACGAGCAGTACTTC	CASSRAIGQGAYEQYF
17	-	-	TRBV5-1	TRBJ1-3	TGCGCCAGCAGCTTGGTTGGCGGGACCTACTCTGGAAACACCATATATTTT	CASSLVGGTYSGNTIYF
15	-	TRBD1	TRBV19	TRBJ1-4	TGTGCCAGTACCTCGAGGACAGGGCGAAAGGAAAAACTGTTTTTT	CASTSRTGRKEKLFF
17	-	TRBD1	TRBV5-4	TRBJ2-2	TGTGCCAGCAGCGCGGGGACAGGGTTTCGGGCCACCGGGGAGCTGTTTTTT	CASSAGTGFRATGELFF
16	-	-	TRBV6-1	TRBJ2-1	TGTGCCAGCAGTGAAAGTCCGGTTAGCTCCTACAATGAGCAGTTCTTC	CASSESPVSSYNEQFF
11	-	-	TRBV7-2	TRBJ2-1	TGTGCCAGCAGCGAGGCCAATGAGCAGTTCTTC	CASSEANEQFF
12	-	-	TRBV30	TRBJ1-5	TGTGCCTGGGGGGCCAGCAATCAGCCCCAGCATTTT	CAWGASNQPQHF
12	-	-	TRBV18	TRBJ2-5	TGTGCCAGCTCACCCGCGCAGGGTGATAGGTACTTC	CASSPAQGDRYF
15	-	TRBD1	TRBV5-6	TRBJ1-5	TGTGCCAGCAGCTTATGGCAGGGGGAAATTCTGGCCCAGCATTTT	CASSLWQGEILAQHF
15	-	-	TRBV28	TRBJ2-5	TGTGCCAGCACTTCACCAGGAATGGTTCAAGAGACCCAGTACTTC	CASTSPGMVQETQYF
17	-	TRBD2	TRBV7-9	TRBJ2-7	TGTGCCAGCAGCTTAGCTACTAGCGGGGGGGGAGCCTACGAGCAGTACTTC	CASSLATSGGGAYEQYF
13	-	-	TRBV15	TRBJ1-6	TGTGCCACCAGCACAGAGGGCGAGTCACCCCTCCACTTT	CATSTEGESPLHF
15	few	TRBD1	TRBV5-6	TRBJ1-4	TGTGCCAGCAGCTCCTCAGGGGGCTGGGATGAAAAACTGTTTTTT	CASSSSGGWDEKLFF
14	-	TRBD2	TRBV5-6	TRBJ2-7	TGTGCCAGCAGCCCCCTAGCGGGTCCGTACGAGCAGTACTTC	CASSPLAGPYEQYF
15	-	-	TRBV19	TRBJ1-2	TGTGCCAGTGTGAGTCCGGGATCGAGTAACTATGGCTACACCTTC	CASVSPGSSNYGYTF
13	-	TRBD1	TRBV2	TRBJ1-2	TGTGCCAGCAACCGGGACAGCAACTATGGCTACACCTTC	CASNRDSNYGYTF
17	-	-	TRBV4-2	TRBJ2-3	TGTGCCAGCAGCCAAGGAGTCCAGGGGTATGGCACAGATACGCAGTATTTT	CASSQGVQGYGTDTQYF
16	-	TRBD1	TRBV6-1	TRBJ2-3	TGTGCCAGCAGTGTAAGATTGGGACAGGGCACAGATACGCAGTATTTT	CASSVRLGQGTDTQYF
15	many	-	TRBV5-4	TRBJ1-1	TGTGCCAGCAGCACTCCGGGTGGGGAGGGAACTGAAGCTTTCTTT	CASSTPGGEGTEAFF
13	once	-	TRBV4-1	TRBJ2-3	TGCGCCAGCAGCCAAGAAGGGGTCGGTCCGCAGTATTTT	CASSQEGVGPQYF
15	many	TRBD1	TRBV4-1	TRBJ2-7	TGCGCCAGCAGCCACAGACAGGGACCTGCCTACGAGCAGTACTTC	CASSHRQGPAYEQYF
16	-	-	TRBV5-1	TRBJ1-5	TGCGCCAGCAGCTTGGGACAGGCCCATAGCAATCAGCCCCAGCATTTT	CASSLGQAHSNQPQHF
14	-	TRBD1	TRBV30	TRBJ2-3	TGTGCCTGGAGTGTGGGGACAGGGCTAGATACGCAGTATTTT	CAWSVGTGLDTQYF
12	-	-	TRBV29-1	TRBJ2-7	TGCAGCGTTGGTAGGGGATCCTACGAGCAGTACTTC	CSVGRGSYEQYF
13	-	-	TRBV16	TRBJ1-2	TGTGCCAGTCGAAGAGGGCTCGGCTATGGCTACACCTTC	CASRRGLGYGYTF
14	-	TRBD1	TRBV28	TRBJ1-6	TGTGCCAGCAGGAGGGACAGGGGTGGTTCACCCCTCCACTTT	CASRRDRGGSPLHF
16	-	TRBD1	TRBV25-1	TRBJ1-6	TGTGCCAGCAGTGAGTCTACCGGGACAGAGAATTCACCCCTCCACTTT	CASSESTGTENSPLHF
11	-	-	TRBV2	TRBJ1-6	TGTGCCAGCAGCCGAACCCGACAGGTCCACTTT	CASSRTRQVHF
18	-	-	TRBV2	TRBJ1-6	TGTGCCAGCAGTGAAGCGCTTCTCTTGAGCTCCTATAATTCACCCCTCCACTTT	CASSEALLLSSYNSPLHF
15	-	TRBD1	TRBV11-2	TRBJ2-7	TGTGCCAGCAGCTTAGGGGGGACAGCCAACTACGAGCAGTACTTC	CASSLGGTANYEQYF
13	-	-	TRBV5-8	TRBJ1-5	TGTGCCAGCACCGGACAGCTAGATCAGCCCCAGCATTTT	CASTGQLDQPQHF
13	-	-	TRBV5-6	TRBJ1-2	TGTGCCAGCAGCTTGTCCAGGCTCTTGGGCTACACCTTC	CASSLSRLLGYTF
17	-	TRBD2	TRBV4-1	TRBJ2-4	TGCGCCAGCAGCCAAGTGTGGGCAGGGAGGGACAAAAACATTCAGTACTTC	CASSQVWAGRDKNIQYF